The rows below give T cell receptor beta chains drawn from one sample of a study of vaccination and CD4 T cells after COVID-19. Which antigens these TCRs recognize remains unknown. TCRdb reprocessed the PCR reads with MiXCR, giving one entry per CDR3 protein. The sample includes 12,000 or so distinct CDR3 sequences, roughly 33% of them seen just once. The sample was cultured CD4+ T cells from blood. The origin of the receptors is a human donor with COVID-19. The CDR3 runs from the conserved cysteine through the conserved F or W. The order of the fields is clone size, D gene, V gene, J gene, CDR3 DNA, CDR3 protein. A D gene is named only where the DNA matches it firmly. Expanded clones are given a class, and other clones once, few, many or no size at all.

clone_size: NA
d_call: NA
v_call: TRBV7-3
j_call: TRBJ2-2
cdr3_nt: TGTGCCAGCAGCAAGGCCGGGGTGGGCACCGGGGAGCTGTTTTTT
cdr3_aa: CASSKAGVGTGELFF

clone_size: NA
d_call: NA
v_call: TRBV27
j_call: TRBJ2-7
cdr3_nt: TGTGCCAGCACCCCCCGCGGTGCTGTCTACGAGCAGTACTTC
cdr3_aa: CASTPRGAVYEQYF

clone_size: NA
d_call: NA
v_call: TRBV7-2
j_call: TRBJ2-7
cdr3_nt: TGTGCCAGCAGCTCGAGCTCCTACGAGCAGTACTTC
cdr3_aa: CASSSSSYEQYF

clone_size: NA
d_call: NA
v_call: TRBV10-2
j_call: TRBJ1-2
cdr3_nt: TGCGCCAGCAGTCCTCGAGATCTTGGCTACACCTTC
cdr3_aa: CASSPRDLGYTF

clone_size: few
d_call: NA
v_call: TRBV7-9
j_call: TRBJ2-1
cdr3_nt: TGTGCCAGCCGCGCGAGACTAGAGGGGGGGAATGAGCAGTTCTTC
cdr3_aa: CASRARLEGGNEQFF

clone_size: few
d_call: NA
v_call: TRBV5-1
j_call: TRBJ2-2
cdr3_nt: TGCGCCAGCAGCAGGGGCGACGACGGGGAGCTGTTTTTT
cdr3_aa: CASSRGDDGELFF

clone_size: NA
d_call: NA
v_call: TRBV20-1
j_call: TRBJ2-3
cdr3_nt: TGCAGTGCTAGTCCCCCTAGCTCTTCCTCCATAGATACGCAGTATTTT
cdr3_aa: CSASPPSSSSIDTQYF

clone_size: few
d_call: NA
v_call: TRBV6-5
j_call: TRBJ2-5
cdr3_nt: TGTGCCAGCAGTTACGGTCTAGGAGAGATACAAGAGACCCAGTACTTC
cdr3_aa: CASSYGLGEIQETQYF

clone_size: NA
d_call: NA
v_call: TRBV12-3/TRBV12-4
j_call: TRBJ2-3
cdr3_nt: TGTGCCAGCACGGGAAACACAGATACGCAGTATTTT
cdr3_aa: CASTGNTDTQYF

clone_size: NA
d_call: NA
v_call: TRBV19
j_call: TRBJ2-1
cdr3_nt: TGTGCCAGTAGTATGTTCGCCGGCCACAATGAGCAGTTCTTC
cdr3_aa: CASSMFAGHNEQFF

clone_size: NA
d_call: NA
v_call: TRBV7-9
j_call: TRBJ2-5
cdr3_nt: TGTGCCAGCAGCTTAGCTCTCAGACTAGTCAAAGAGACCCAGTACTTC
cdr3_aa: CASSLALRLVKETQYF

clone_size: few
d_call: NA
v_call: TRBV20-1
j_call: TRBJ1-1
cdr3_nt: TGCAGTGCTAGTTCGAGACAGGCCAACACTGAAGCTTTCTTT
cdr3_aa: CSASSRQANTEAFF

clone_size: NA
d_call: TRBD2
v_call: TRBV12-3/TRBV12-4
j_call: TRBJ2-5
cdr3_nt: TGTGCCAGCAGTTTGACTAGCGGGGAGGGGACCCAGTACTTC
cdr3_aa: CASSLTSGEGTQYF

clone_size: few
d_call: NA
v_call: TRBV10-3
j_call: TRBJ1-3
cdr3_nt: TGTGCCGTCGGCAGGGAAACCTCTGGAAACACCATATATTTT
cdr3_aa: CAVGRETSGNTIYF

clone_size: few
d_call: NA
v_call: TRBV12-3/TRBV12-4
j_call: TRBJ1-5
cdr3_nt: TGTGCCAGCAGTTTTTCCAGGGGTAGCAATCAGCCCCAGCATTTT
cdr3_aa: CASSFSRGSNQPQHF

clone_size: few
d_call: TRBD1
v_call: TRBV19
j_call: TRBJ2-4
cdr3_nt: TGTGCCAGTACCCCGAGGACAGGGGGCCGGGACATTCAGTACTTC
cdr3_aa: CASTPRTGGRDIQYF

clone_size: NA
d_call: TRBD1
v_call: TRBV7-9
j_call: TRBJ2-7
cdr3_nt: TGTGCCAGCAGCATAGGACAGGGGGCCTACGAGCAGTACTTC
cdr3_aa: CASSIGQGAYEQYF

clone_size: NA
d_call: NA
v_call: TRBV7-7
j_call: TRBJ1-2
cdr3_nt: TGTGCTAGCAGCCAGCCCCCCCGGGACCGGAACTATGGCTACACCTTC
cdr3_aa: CASSQPPRDRNYGYTF

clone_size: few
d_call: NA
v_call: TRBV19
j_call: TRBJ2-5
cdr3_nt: TGTGCCAGTAGGTCGGGGTCTGAGACCCAGTACTTC
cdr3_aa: CASRSGSETQYF

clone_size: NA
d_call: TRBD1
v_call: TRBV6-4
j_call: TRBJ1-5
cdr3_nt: TGTGCCAGCGGACAGGGTGCGAATCAGCCCCAGCATTTT
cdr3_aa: CASGQGANQPQHF

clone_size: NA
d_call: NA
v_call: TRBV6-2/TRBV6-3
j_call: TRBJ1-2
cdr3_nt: TGTGCCAGCAGTTACAATTCGCCTCCCGGCTACACCTTC
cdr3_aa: CASSYNSPPGYTF

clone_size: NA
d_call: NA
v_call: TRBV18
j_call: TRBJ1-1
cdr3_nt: TGTGCCAGCTCACCCCTCCCGGCCGCTGAAGCTTTCTTT
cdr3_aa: CASSPLPAAEAFF

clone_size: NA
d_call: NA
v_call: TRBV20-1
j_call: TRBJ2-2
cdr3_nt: TGCAGTGCTAGAGTGGGGGGGGGCCCGTCCGGGGAGCTGTTTTTT
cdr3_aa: CSARVGGGPSGELFF

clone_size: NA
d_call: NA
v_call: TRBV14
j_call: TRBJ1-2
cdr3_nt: TGTGCCAGCAGCCAAAAGGAGGGCCTTGGCTACACCTTC
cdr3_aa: CASSQKEGLGYTF

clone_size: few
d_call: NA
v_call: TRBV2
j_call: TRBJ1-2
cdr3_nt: TGTGCCAGCAGTGAGTCCCCCCCGCCGCGGAACTATGGCTACACCTTC
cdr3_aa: CASSESPPPRNYGYTF

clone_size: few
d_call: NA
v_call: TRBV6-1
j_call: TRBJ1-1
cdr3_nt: TGTGCCAGCAGCCGCCGGGACCCCGGGTACACTGAAGCTTTCTTT
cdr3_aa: CASSRRDPGYTEAFF

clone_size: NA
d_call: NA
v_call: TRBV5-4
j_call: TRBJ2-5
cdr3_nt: TGTGCCAGCAGCTCCCCGGACTTAGAGACCCAGTACTTC
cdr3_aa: CASSSPDLETQYF

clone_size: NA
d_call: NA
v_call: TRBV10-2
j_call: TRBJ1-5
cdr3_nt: TGCGCCAGCAGCCTGGTACGGCCCGACAATCAGCCCCAGCATTTT
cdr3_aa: CASSLVRPDNQPQHF

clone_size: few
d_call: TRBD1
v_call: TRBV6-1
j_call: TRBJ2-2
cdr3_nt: TGTGCCAGCAGCCCGGACAGGGGGGGCACCGGGGAGCTGTTTTTT
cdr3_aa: CASSPDRGGTGELFF

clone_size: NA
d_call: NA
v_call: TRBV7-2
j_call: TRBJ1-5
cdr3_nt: TGTGCCAGCAGCGCTCTCTGGGGCAATCAGCCCCAGCATTTT
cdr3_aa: CASSALWGNQPQHF

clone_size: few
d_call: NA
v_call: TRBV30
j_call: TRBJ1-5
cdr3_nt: TGTGCCTGGAGTGTGGGGGGGAACAGCAATCAGCCCCAGCATTTT
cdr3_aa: CAWSVGGNSNQPQHF

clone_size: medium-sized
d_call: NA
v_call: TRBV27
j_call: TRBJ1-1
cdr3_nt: TGTGCCAGCAGCTACGTATCTCAGGATAACGAAGCTTTCTTT
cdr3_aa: CASSYVSQDNEAFF

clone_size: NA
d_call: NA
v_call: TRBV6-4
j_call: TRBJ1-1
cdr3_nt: TGTGCCAGCAGCGACGGATTGGACACTGAAGCTTTCTTT
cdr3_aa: CASSDGLDTEAFF

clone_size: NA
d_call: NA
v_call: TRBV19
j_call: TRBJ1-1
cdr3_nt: TGTGCCAGTAGTATAAAGGTAGTAGCTTTCTTT
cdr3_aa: CASSIKVVAFF

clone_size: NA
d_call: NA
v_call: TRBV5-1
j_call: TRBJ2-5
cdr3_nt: TGCGCCAGCAGCTTGCAGGGCCAGTCCCAAGAGACCCAGTACTTC
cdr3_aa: CASSLQGQSQETQYF

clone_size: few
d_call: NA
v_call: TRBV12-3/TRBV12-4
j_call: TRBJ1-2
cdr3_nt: TGTGCCAGCAGTTCTGGGGCTGGTGGCTACACCTTC
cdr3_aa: CASSSGAGGYTF

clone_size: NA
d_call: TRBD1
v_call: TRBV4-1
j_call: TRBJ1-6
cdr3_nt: TGCGCCAGCAGTCACCGGGACAGGGATAATTCACCCCTCCACTTT
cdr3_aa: CASSHRDRDNSPLHF

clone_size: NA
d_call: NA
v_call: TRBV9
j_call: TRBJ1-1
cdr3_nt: TGTGCCAGCAGCGTAGCGGGCAGTAAAAGCGAAGCTTTCTTT
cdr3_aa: CASSVAGSKSEAFF

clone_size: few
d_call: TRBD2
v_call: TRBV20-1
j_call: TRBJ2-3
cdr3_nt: TGCAGTGCTAGAGGACTAGCGGGTGTCAACACAGATACGCAGTATTTT
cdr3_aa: CSARGLAGVNTDTQYF

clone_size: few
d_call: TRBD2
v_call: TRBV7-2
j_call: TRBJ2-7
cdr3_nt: TGTGCCAGCAGCCGTGGACTAGCGGGGGGCCCCTACGAGCAGTACTTC
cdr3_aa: CASSRGLAGGPYEQYF

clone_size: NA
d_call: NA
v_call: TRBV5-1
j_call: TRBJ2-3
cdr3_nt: TGCGCCAGCAGCTTGGGGACTTCACGAGACACAGATACGCAGTATTTT
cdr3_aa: CASSLGTSRDTDTQYF

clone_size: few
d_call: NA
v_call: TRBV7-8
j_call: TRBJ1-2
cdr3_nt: TGTGCCAGCAGCTTAGGAGACAGTAACTATGGCTACACCTTC
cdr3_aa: CASSLGDSNYGYTF

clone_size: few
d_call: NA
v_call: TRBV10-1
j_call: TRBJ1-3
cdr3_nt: TGCGCCATTGCGGGATTGAAGCTACACTCTGGAAACACCATATATTTT
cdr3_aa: CAIAGLKLHSGNTIYF

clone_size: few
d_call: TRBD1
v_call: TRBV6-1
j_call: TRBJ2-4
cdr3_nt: TGTGCCAGCAGACCCGCCTCGGCAGGGGGTTCCGTCGGAAACAAAAACATTCAGTACTTC
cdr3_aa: CASRPASAGGSVGNKNIQYF

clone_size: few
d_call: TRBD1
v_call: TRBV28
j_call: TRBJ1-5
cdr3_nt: TGTGCCAGCTGGCCCGGGACAGGGGGACCCAGTCAGCCCCAGCATTTT
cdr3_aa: CASWPGTGGPSQPQHF

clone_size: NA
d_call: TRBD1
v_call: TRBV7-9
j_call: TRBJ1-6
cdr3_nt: TGTGCCAGCAGCGCCCGACAGGGGGAAAATTCACCCCTCCACTTT
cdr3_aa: CASSARQGENSPLHF

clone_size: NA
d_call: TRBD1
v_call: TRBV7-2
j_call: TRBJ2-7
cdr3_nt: TGTGCCAGCAGCTCCCGGACAGGGAGCTACGAGCAGTACTTC
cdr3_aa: CASSSRTGSYEQYF

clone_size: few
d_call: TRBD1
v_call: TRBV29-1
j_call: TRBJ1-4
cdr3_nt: TGCAGCGTTCGACAGGGGGTAGAAGAAAAACTGTTTTTT
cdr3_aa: CSVRQGVEEKLFF

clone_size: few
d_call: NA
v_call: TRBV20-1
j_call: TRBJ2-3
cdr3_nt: TGCAGTGCCCAGCTGACGGTCAAAGATACGCAGTATTTT
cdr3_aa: CSAQLTVKDTQYF

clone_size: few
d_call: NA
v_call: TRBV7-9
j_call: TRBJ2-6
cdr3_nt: TGTGCCAGCAGCTGGTCCGGAGCGACTGGGGCCAACGTCCTGACTTTC
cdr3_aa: CASSWSGATGANVLTF

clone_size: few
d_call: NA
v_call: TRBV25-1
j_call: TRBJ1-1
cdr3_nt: TGTGCCAGCAAGGGACGGCTGAACACTGAAGCTTTCTTT
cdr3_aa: CASKGRLNTEAFF

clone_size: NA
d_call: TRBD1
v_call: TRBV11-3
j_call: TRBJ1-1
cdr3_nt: TGTGCCAGCAGCCTAGACAGGGGGAACACTGAAGCTTTCTTT
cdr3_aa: CASSLDRGNTEAFF

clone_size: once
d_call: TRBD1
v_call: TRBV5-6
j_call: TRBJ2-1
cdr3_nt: TGTGCCAGCAGCCTGGACAGGGGGGTCTCCTACAATGAGCAGTTCTTC
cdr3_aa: CASSLDRGVSYNEQFF

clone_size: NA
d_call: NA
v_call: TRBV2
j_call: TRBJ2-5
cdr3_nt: TGTGCCAGCAGTGTGGGCCTGCGCGGCGGGGAAGAGACCCAGTACTTC
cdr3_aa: CASSVGLRGGEETQYF

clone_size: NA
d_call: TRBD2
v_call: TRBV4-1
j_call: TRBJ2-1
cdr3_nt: TGCGCCAGCAGCCAAGATCCCAGCGGGGGTTCGTACAATGAGCAGTTCTTC
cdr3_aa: CASSQDPSGGSYNEQFF

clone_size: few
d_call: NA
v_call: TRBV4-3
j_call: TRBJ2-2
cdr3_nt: TGCGCCAGCAGCCAAGAAGACACCGGGGAGCTGTTTTTT
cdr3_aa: CASSQEDTGELFF

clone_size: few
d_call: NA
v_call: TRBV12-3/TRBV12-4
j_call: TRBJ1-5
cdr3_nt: TGTGCCAGCAGTTTAAAGGGGGTTGGCAATCAGCCCCAGCATTTT
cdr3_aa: CASSLKGVGNQPQHF

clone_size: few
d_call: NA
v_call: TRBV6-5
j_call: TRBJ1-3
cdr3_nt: TGTGCCAGCAGTTTTCGCTTAGACAGGACTGGAAACACCATATATTTT
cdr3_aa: CASSFRLDRTGNTIYF

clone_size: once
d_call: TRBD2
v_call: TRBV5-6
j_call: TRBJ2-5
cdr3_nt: TGTGCCAGCAGCTTGACCGGGACTAGTGCTCAGACCCAGTACTTC
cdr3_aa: CASSLTGTSAQTQYF

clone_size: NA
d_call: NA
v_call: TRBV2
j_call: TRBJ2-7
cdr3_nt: TGTGCCAGCAGAACAACAGGTTACGAGCAGTACTTC
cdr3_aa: CASRTTGYEQYF